The next 20 T cell receptor beta chains were all read from a single sample in a study of cytomegalovirus exposure and HLA in healthy donors. PCR amplification relied on 60 Vbeta primers (plus 13 Jbeta primers). The repertoire was sequenced with immunoSEQ multiplex PCR; TCRdb's copy has only in-frame clones and lacks some. The listing records 41,000 or so clones. The sequencing sample was made of PBMCs. These receptors all stem from a man aged 25 to 45 in good health and CMV-seronegative.

The chain uses TRBV25-1 and TRBJ2-3; perhaps TRBD1 as D (5 bases). Germline V gene data show CDR1 as MGHDK and CDR2 as SYGVNS. Between the trimmed V and J ends, which lost 3 bases and 0 bases, there was a span of 13 bases. The CDR3 totals 16 residues. CDR3 sequence: CASSEVGKGSTDTQYF. The DNA for the CDR3 is TGTGCCAGCAGTGAGGTGGGCAAGGGGAGCACAGATACGCAGTATTTT.

With respect to this clone: The same CDR3 is also encoded by other DNA sequences in this sample. The chain links TRBV6-5 to TRBJ1-2, with TRBD1 as a possible D gene (6 bases). Trimming cost V 5 bases and J 4 bases, with 14 bases left between them. The CDR3 extends over 14 amino acids. Germline loops: CDR1 MNHEY, CDR2 SVGAGI. As DNA, the CDR3 is TGTGCCAGCAGTCTCAAAAGGGGGATCTATGGCTACACCTTC. Translating gives CASSLKRGIYGYTF.

The chain links TRBV6-4 to TRBJ2-2; D call uncertain. Trimming shortened V by 1 base and J by 8 bases, and 5 bases separated the two germline ends. This CDR3 is built from 12 residues. CDR1 is MRHNA, CDR2 SNTAGT, per germline. CDR3 sequence: CASSDFRGELFF. In DNA, the CDR3 is TGTGCCAGCAGTGACTTCCGGGGGGAGCTGTTTTTT.

The J gene is TRBJ2-1, the V gene TRBV6-5; 7 nucleotides match TRBD2. In germline, CDR1 is MNHEY, CDR2 SVGAGI. The CDR3 spans 16 residues. V gave up 0 bases and J gave up 5 bases; unmatched junction bases: 7. CDR3 nucleotide sequence: TGTGCCAGCAGTTACTCGACTCGCGGGAGCCACAATGAGCAGTTCTTC. It specifies CASSYSTRGSHNEQFF.

On this clone itself: The junction and the germline gene differ at one end; a read error may be behind it. The chain has TRBV12-5 and TRBJ1-6; D remains ambiguous. The CDR3 totals 13 residues. Germline CDR1 and CDR2: LGHNT and FRNRAP. The CDR3 region is CASALSTSSPLHF. DNA of the CDR3: TGTGCTAGTGCTTTGAGCACCTCTTCACCCCTCCACTTT.

The J gene is TRBJ2-7, the V gene TRBV5-1; 9 positions match TRBD1. Germline V gives CDR1 SGHRS, CDR2 YFSETQ. Trimming took 4 bases from V and 4 from J; bases not matched to a gene: 15. The CDR3 loop spans 17 amino acids. CDR3 DNA sequence: TGCGCCAGCAGCAAAATCTCGGGGACAGGGACTTTTTACGAGCAGTACTTC. This gives the protein CASSKISGTGTFYEQYF.

The V gene is TRBV29-1, the J gene TRBJ2-5; TRBD2 is a possible D gene (7 bases). In germline, CDR1 is SQVTM, CDR2 ANQGSEA. This CDR3 has 13 residues. V dropped 7 bases and J dropped 1 base, with 13 bases sitting between them. The CDR3 region has the DNA TGCAGCGCCGAGGGGGGGGTCCAAGAGACCCAGTACTTC. Encoded protein: CSAEGGVQETQYF.

The chain has TRBV30 and TRBJ2-7; TRBD1 aligns across 7 bases. Trimming took 5 bases from V and 2 from J; bases not matched to a gene: 9. The CDR3 extends over 14 amino acids. The germline V gene has CDR1 GTSNPN and CDR2 SVGIG (reference sequence). In DNA form, the CDR3 reads TGTGCCTGGTCAGGACAGGTCCGCGCCTACGAGCAGTACTTC. Amino acid sequence: CAWSGQVRAYEQYF.

The chain combines TRBV6-5 with TRBJ2-3; 10 bases agree with TRBD2. The V gene's germline CDR1 is MNHEY and CDR2 SVGAGI. The trim removed 6 bases at V and 0 bases at J, leaving 3 bases unmatched. CDR3 length: 15 amino acids. The CDR3 region is CASRQGLASTDTQYF. CDR3 DNA sequence: TGTGCCAGCAGACAGGGACTAGCGAGCACAGATACGCAGTATTTT.

The V and J genes are TRBV5-5 and TRBJ2-3; the match to TRBD1 covers 11 bases. Trimming cost V 4 bases and J 4 bases; bases outside gene matches: 5. Germline V gene lookup returns CDR1 SGHKS and CDR2 YYEKEE (reference sequence). The CDR3 has 15 residues. CDR3 residues: CASSRPGQGADTQYF. The CDR3 nucleotides read TGTGCCAGCAGCCGCCCGGGACAGGGGGCAGATACGCAGTATTTT.

The rearrangement uses TRBV7-3 and TRBJ1-1, with D unresolved. Trimming left V 2 bases short and J 1 base short, with 5 bases between. The CDR3 totals 13 residues. CDR1 is SGHTA and CDR2 is FQGTGA in the germline V gene. CDR3 amino acids: CASSLEANTEAFF. CDR3 nucleotide sequence: TGTGCCAGCAGCTTAGAAGCGAACACTGAAGCTTTCTTT. Full variable domain (missing parts from reference TRBV7-3 and TRBJ1-1): GAGVSQTPSNKVTEKGKYVELRCDPISGHTALYWYRQSLGQGPEFLIYFQGTGAADDSGLPNDRFFAVRPEGSVSTLKIQRTERGDSAVYLCASSLEANTEAFFGQGTRLTVV.

The CDR3, as DNA: TGCGCCAGCAGCCAAGGGGAGGGGTGGGCAGATACGCAGTATTTT. This translates into CASSQGEGWADTQYF. V is TRBV4-3 and J is TRBJ2-3; TRBD2 agrees at 7 bases. The V and J ends lost 1 base and 4 bases, in that order; junction bases with no gene match: 5. From germline, CDR1 is LGHNA and CDR2 YSLEER. The CDR3 spans 15 residues.

The chain uses TRBV5-1 and TRBJ1-2; 11 positions agree with TRBD1. Per the germline V gene, CDR1 is SGHRS and CDR2 is YFSETQ. The CDR3 spans 13 residues. The J segment lost 4 bases and the V segment lost 4 bases, leaving 0 bases of the junction unmatched. In DNA form, the CDR3 reads TGCGCCAGCAGCGGGACAGGGGGCTATGGCTACACCTTC. Protein product: CASSGTGGYGYTF.

The chain recombines TRBV7-2 with TRBJ1-1; TRBD1 matches 7 bases. The CDR3 totals 14 residues. V lost 4 bases to trimming and J lost 4 bases; unmatched junction nucleotides: 6. Germline CDR1 reads SGHTA; CDR2 reads FQGNSA. The CDR3 here is CASSSRQGGTEAFF. The CDR3, as DNA: TGTGCCAGCAGCTCCCGACAGGGCGGCACTGAAGCTTTCTTT.

The chain is built from TRBV2 and TRBJ2-5; 9 bases agree with TRBD2. V trimming: 6 bases; J trimming: 5 bases; junction bases outside the gene matches: 10. The CDR3 runs 15 residues. From germline, CDR1 is SNHLY and CDR2 FYNNEI. CDR3 DNA: TGTGCCAGCAGCGATCGGACTAGCGATGGCGAGACCCAGTACTTC. This translates into CASSDRTSDGETQYF.

This chain uses TRBV7-8 with TRBJ1-4, with D unresolved. The germline V gene encodes CDR1 SGHVS and CDR2 FQNEAQ. Trimming took off 4 bases at V and 7 bases at J, with 19 bases between the two ends. The CDR3 consists of 16 residues. The CDR3 protein is CASSSKRPRPAEKLFF. The CDR3 coding sequence is TGTGCCAGCAGCTCAAAGAGACCTAGACCGGCTGAAAAACTGTTTTTT.

The genes are TRBV5-1 and TRBJ2-7; TRBD1 aligns across 7 bases. The CDR3 spans 14 residues. Germline V gene lookup returns CDR1 SGHRS and CDR2 YFSETQ. V lost 4 bases and J lost 1; bases outside the gene matches: 5. CDR3 sequence: CASSPRDSSYEQYF. The CDR3 nucleotides read TGCGCCAGCAGCCCCCGGGACAGTTCCTACGAGCAGTACTTC.

The V and J genes are TRBV7-2 and TRBJ1-2, with no clear D. This CDR3 contains 14 residues. Germline CDR1 SGHTA, CDR2 FQGNSA. V dropped 3 bases and J dropped 2 bases, with 10 bases sitting between them. CDR3 DNA: TGTGCCAGCAGCTTTTTTACAGAGAACTATGGCTACACCTTC. This codes for CASSFFTENYGYTF.

This sequence joins TRBV11-2 and TRBJ1-5; 9 bases map to TRBD1. Germline V lookup: CDR1 SGHAT, CDR2 FQNNGV. The CDR3 is made up of 15 amino acids. The junction had 9 bases not matched to a gene; V was cut back by 4 bases and J by 8 bases. CDR3 in amino acids: CASSSGQGSPEPQHF. The CDR3 DNA is TGTGCCAGCAGCTCCGGACAGGGGTCGCCGGAGCCCCAGCATTTT.

V and J are TRBV4-3 and TRBJ2-7, with D unclear. V lost 0 bases and J 0 bases, leaving 6 bases between the germline ends. Germline V lookup: CDR1 LGHNA, CDR2 YSLEER. The CDR3 loop spans 14 amino acids. The CDR3 sequence: CASSQEASSYEQYF. CDR3 nucleotides: TGCGCCAGCAGCCAAGAGGCTAGCTCCTACGAGCAGTACTTC.